This T cell receptor (beta chain) was obtained from a study of blood T cells in healthy people across ages. Healthy Caucasians from Russia aged roughly 6 to 90 served as donors. Study-wide points: Donor CMV infection status was unknown, possibly confounding age-related changes in expanded clonotypes.

Sample-barcoded 5' priming and a J-beta primer mix drove a second PCR of about 7 to 11 cycles. Via MiXCR, TCRdb re-called the 5' RACE reads, giving one row per CDR3 protein. The top ten clones hold approximately 2% of a sample with about 1.8 million distinct CDR3 sequences, 40% to 55% of them seen once. V gave up 5 bases and J gave up 5 bases; unmatched junction bases: 6. Germline-derived CDR1 and CDR2 are SGHAT and FQNNGV. The CDR3 length is 14 residues. This clonotype occurred once. Its antigen is unidentified. The sequence was collected from a woman in her 40s in good health. The sequencing input was blood. This chain uses TRBV11-2 with TRBJ2-4, with TRBD2 matching over 7 bases. The CDR3 region is CASSPWAGENIQYF. The CDR3 coding sequence is TGTGCCAGCAGCCCGTGGGCGGGGGAAAACATTCAGTACTTC.